These T cell receptor beta chains were read from a single sample in a study of blood T cells in healthy people across ages. TCRdb reprocessed the 5' RACE reads via MiXCR and lists one record per CDR3 protein. There are fewer than 2,000,000 distinct CDR3 sequences in the sample; 30% to 35% occur only once, and about 11% lies in the top ten. The sequencing sample was made of blood. The receptors derive from a woman between 25 and 40 years old in good health. Both conserved end residues are trimmed from each CDR3. Fields, in order: V gene, D gene, J gene, CDR3 protein. A D gene is named only where the DNA matches it firmly.

TRBV7-2	-	TRBJ1-5	ASSTRTVQPQH
TRBV13	TRBD2	TRBJ2-1	AGSPRLAGYNEQF
TRBV9	-	TRBJ2-1	ASSVEGAYNEQF
TRBV6-1	-	TRBJ1-1	ASSEQGLHTEAF
TRBV7-8	-	TRBJ1-3	ASSRTSSGNTIY
TRBV30	-	TRBJ1-2	ASRVIGGHGYGYT
TRBV20-1	TRBD2	TRBJ2-1	SARDLGGRDNEQF
TRBV4-1	-	TRBJ2-7	ASSQDWGFTSLEQY
TRBV5-1	TRBD1	TRBJ1-2	ASSLDRDSNYGYT
TRBV5-6	-	TRBJ1-1	TSSPGQRSTEAF
TRBV18	TRBD2	TRBJ2-7	ASSLAGGETEQY
TRBV6-6	TRBD1	TRBJ2-5	ASSREGRGRKETQY
TRBV27	TRBD1	TRBJ1-2	AGSSGTGGGYT
TRBV20-1	TRBD2	TRBJ2-5	SATPSGGPREQY
TRBV6-1	TRBD1	TRBJ2-7	ASSEAGTGTYEQY
TRBV28	-	TRBJ2-7	ASRLYRSSYEQY
TRBV29-1	-	TRBJ2-1	SVAQNNYNEQF
TRBV20-1	TRBD2	TRBJ2-5	SGTRTSGEETQY
TRBV7-9	TRBD1	TRBJ2-7	ASSVAPGTGGTYEQY
TRBV3-1	TRBD2	TRBJ2-5	ASSQGRGFQETQY